This T cell receptor (beta chain) originates from a study of blood T cell repertoires in COVID-19. The table lists this clone with a few counts. J was trimmed by 4 bases and V by 10 bases; bases with no gene match: 4. The CDR3 is made up of 13 amino acids. CDR1 and CDR2 from the germline V gene are LNHDA and SQIVND (reference sequence). Some clones are missing from TCRdb's copy, which holds only in-frame ones; the method was immunoSEQ multiplex PCR. Here the sample spans 100,000 to 150,000 clones, about 88% being singletons. The sequenced sample was peripheral blood. The chain recombines TRBV19 with TRBJ1-6; 7 positions match TRBD1. This sequence was found in a woman aged 80 or over with acute or convalescent COVID-19. The CDR3 region is CATQTGYNSPLHF. The CDR3 DNA follows: TGTGCCACCCAGACAGGGTATAATTCACCCCTCCACTTT.